The T cell receptor beta chain under discussion was sequenced for a study of T cells after yellow fever vaccination. Regarding the study as a whole: Most primary-vaccination clones recurred post-booster (approximately 96% CD4, roughly 91% CD8).

The CDR3 covers 13 residues. V was pared by 1 base and J by 5 bases, with 12 bases between. In germline, CDR1 is SQVTM, CDR2 ANQGSEA. Researchers made TCR cDNA using 5'RACE template switching, and this step added a universal primer site and UMIs. TCRdb reanalysed the 5' RACE reads using MiXCR and keeps one entry per CDR3 protein. This table has some 550,000 distinct CDR3 sequences, 15% to 20% appearing once. This clonotype has a handful of counts. Its antigen remains unidentified. The genes are TRBV29-1 and TRBJ2-7; a weak D match, TRBD1 (6 bases). Source: PBMCs, taken 15 days after the yellow fever booster vaccination. The source is a man in his thirties or forties who received the YFV17D yellow fever vaccine. CDR3 sequence: CSVEGQGSHEQYF. For the CDR3, the DNA is TGCAGCGTTGAAGGGCAGGGGTCCCACGAGCAGTACTTC.